One sample yielded the 27 T cell receptor beta chains listed below, sequenced in a study of read filtering for tumor transcriptome and immune sequencing. The library was built from roughly 400 ng RNA with molecular barcoded adaptors for alpha/delta and beta/gamma chains. TCRdb reprocessed the reads via MiXCR and lists one record per CDR3 protein. The sample lists approximately 61,000 distinct CDR3 sequences, around 18% occurring once. The material sequenced was a population of CD138-negative cells sorted from bone marrow. The receptors here all came from a donor older than 35 with multiple myeloma.

This clonotype has a handful of counts. This chain uses TRBV28 with TRBJ2-7; D is perhaps TRBD1 (5 bases). V shed 5 bases and J shed 2 bases, with 13 bases lying between them. Germline lookup yields CDR1 MDHEN and CDR2 SYDVKM. CDR3 size: 14 residues. The CDR3 DNA reads TGTGCCAGCAGTAGACAGTCTCAACCCTACGAGCAGTACTTC. It encodes CASSRQSQPYEQYF.

Ten or more counts support this clonotype. The genes are TRBV10-3 and TRBJ1-1; D is uncertain. The V end lost 6 bases, the J end lost 3 bases, and 11 bases lay between the germline ends. The CDR3 has 13 residues. Germline assignment: CDR1 ENHRY and CDR2 SYGVKD. Here the CDR3 DNA reads TGTGCCATCAGAAACGGACGGGACACTGAAGCTTTCTTT. Translation: CAIRNGRDTEAFF.

Concerning this clonotype: One junction end disagrees with the germline gene, perhaps due to a read error. J is TRBJ2-3 and V is TRBV7-3, with 9 bases fitting TRBD2. Germline V gene data show CDR1 as SGHTA and CDR2 as FQGTGA. The CDR3 is 15 amino acids. CDR3 in amino acids: CASSPDSGGTVTQHF. Here the CDR3 DNA reads TGTGCCAGCAGCCCCGACAGCGGGGGGACAGTTACGCAGCACTTT.

This clonotype was detected many times. This chain uses TRBV11-2 with TRBJ2-5; the match to TRBD2 covers 9 bases. Trimming at V came to 3 bases and at J to 4 bases, leaving 6 bases not matched to a gene. This CDR3 is 15 amino acids long. From germline, CDR1 is SGHAT and CDR2 FQNNGV. Written as DNA, the CDR3 is TGTGCCAGCAGCTTGCGGGGGGGCCCGGCAGAGACCCAGTACTTC. This sequence encodes CASSLRGGPAETQYF.

This clonotype has a count of ten or more. The rearrangement joins TRBV20-1 to TRBJ2-1; D is undetermined. Trimming removed 3 bases at V and 9 bases at J, with 12 bases between. Germline lookup yields CDR1 DFQATT and CDR2 SNEGSKA (reference sequence). This CDR3 spans 12 amino acids. CDR3 loop: CSARRGPGEQFF. The CDR3 bases are TGCAGTGCTAGGCGTGGACCCGGTGAGCAGTTCTTC.

This clonotype has at least ten counts. CDR3 sequence reads: CASSQEGIGANVLTF. The CDR3 nucleotides read TGCGCCAGCAGCCAAGAAGGAATTGGGGCCAACGTCCTGACTTTC. The rearrangement links TRBV4-1 to TRBJ2-6, with D uncertain. Germline V gives CDR1 MGHRA, CDR2 YSYEKL. Trimming removed 0 bases at V and 3 bases at J, with 6 bases between. There are 15 residues in the CDR3.

This clonotype has ten or more counts. This chain connects TRBV15 to TRBJ2-6; TRBD1 aligns across 7 bases. Germline values: CDR1 LNHNV, CDR2 YYDKDF (reference sequence). The CDR3 contains 15 residues. With 4 bases clipped from V and 6 bases from J, the junction kept 6 bases outside the gene matches. CDR3 residues: CATSKGQSAANVLTF. DNA for the CDR3: TGTGCCACCAGCAAGGGACAGTCGGCGGCCAACGTCCTGACTTTC.

This clonotype was seen at least ten times. Here the CDR3 reads CASSLRGGTEAFF. CDR3 DNA: TGTGCCAGCAGCTTAAGGGGAGGCACTGAAGCTTTCTTT. This chain joins TRBV7-3 and TRBJ1-1; D is unresolved. V was shortened by 1 base and J by 4 bases, with 7 bases between the two germline ends. This CDR3 is 13 amino acids long. Germline CDR1 SGHTA, CDR2 FQGTGA.

Concerning this clonotype itself: A much larger clone differs from this one at a single base, so this may be a read error. The rearrangement links TRBV5-6 to TRBJ2-3; no clear D gene. The CDR3 loop spans 13 amino acids. CDR1 and CDR2 from the germline V gene are SGHDT and YYEEEE. As DNA, the CDR3 is TGTGCCAGCAGCGTACAGAGCACAGCTACGCAGTATTTT. It specifies CASSVQSTATQYF. The complete variable domain, with remaining parts taken from reference TRBV5-6 and TRBJ2-3, reads DAGVTQSPTHLIKTRGQQVTLRCSPKSGHDTVSWYQQALGQGPQFIFQYYEEEERQRGNFPDRFSGHQFPNYSSELNVNALLLGDSALYLCASSVQSTATQYFGPGTRLTVL.

Remarks on this clonotype: A much larger clone differs by one base, so this may be a read error. The V and J genes are TRBV20-1 and TRBJ1-4; TRBD1 might be the D (5 bases). CDR3 length: 13 residues. Germline values: CDR1 DFQATT, CDR2 SNEGSKA (reference sequence). In DNA form, the CDR3 reads TGCAATGCTAGTCTTCAGGGCAATGAAAAACTGTTTTTT. Its protein product is CNASLQGNEKLFF.

On this clonotype: A far larger clone is only one base removed, so a read error is likely. The V gene is TRBV11-1, the J gene TRBJ2-7; D uncertain. This CDR3 has 13 residues. Germline V CDR1 and CDR2: SGHAT, FQDESV (reference sequence). Trimming stripped 5 bases from V and 3 bases from J, with 11 bases between. The CDR3 sequence: CASSLIYGYEQYF. CDR3 coding DNA: TGTGCCAGCAGCCTGATATACGGCTACGAGCAGTACTTC.

By share, this clonotype counts as medium-sized. J is TRBJ2-1 and V is TRBV29-1; D is unresolved. V was pared by 1 base and J by 7 bases, with 5 bases between. Germline lookup yields CDR1 SQVTM and CDR2 ANQGSEA. This CDR3 has 11 amino acids. The CDR3 spells CSVEVANEQFF. The CDR3 coding sequence is TGCAGCGTTGAAGTCGCGAATGAGCAGTTCTTC.

This clonotype appeared many times. This chain connects TRBV11-2 to TRBJ2-4; D gene ambiguous. Per the germline V gene, CDR1 is SGHAT and CDR2 is FQNNGV. V dropped 5 bases and J dropped 3 bases, with 14 bases sitting between them. The CDR3 extends over 15 amino acids. The CDR3 protein is CASSIPSWGKNIQYF. CDR3 nucleotides: TGTGCCAGCAGCATACCTTCCTGGGGCAAAAACATTCAGTACTTC.

The chain joins TRBV7-3 to TRBJ2-7, with D uncertain. Trimming removed 2 bases at V and 2 bases at J, with 16 bases between. The V gene's germline CDR1 is SGHTA and CDR2 FQGTGA. The CDR3 runs to 16 residues. The CDR3 DNA reads TGTGCCAGCAGCTTAGGGTCAGCCGCTGGGGCCTACGAGCAGTACTTC. This gives the protein CASSLGSAAGAYEQYF.

About this clonotype: This likely comes from a read error, as the CDR3 has no conserved phenylalanine or tryptophan at its end. In DNA, the CDR3 is TGTGCCACCAGTGATCGGAATCAGCCCCAGCATCTT. Protein product: CATSDRNQPQHL. The chain recombines TRBV24-1 with TRBJ1-5; D call uncertain. The CDR3 sequence is 12 residues long. Germline CDR1 is KGHDR and CDR2 is SFDVKD. V was cut by 3 bases and J by 4 bases, with 3 bases left in between.

At least ten counts were recorded for this clonotype. V and J are TRBV6-1 and TRBJ2-1; TRBD1 matches 8 bases. The ends lost 4 bases at V and 8 bases at J; junction bases unmatched: 10. The CDR3 consists of 15 residues. CDR1 and CDR2 from the germline V gene are MNHNS and SASEGT. CDR3: CASSGADREFDEQFF. For the CDR3, the DNA is TGTGCCAGCAGTGGTGCGGACAGGGAGTTCGATGAGCAGTTCTTC.

Ten or more counts support this clonotype. V usage is TRBV18 and J usage is TRBJ2-2; D is unclear. V gave up 4 bases and J gave up 2 bases, with 17 bases separating them. The V gene's germline CDR1 is KGHSH and CDR2 LQKENI. CDR3 length: 17 amino acids. CDR3 DNA: TGTGCCAGCTCACGGATCCGGACCGAGAGTAACACCGGGGAGCTGTTTTTT. This gives the protein CASSRIRTESNTGELFF.

Points on this clonotype: Given a much more abundant clone one base away, this may be a read error. The chain has TRBV6-6 and TRBJ2-2, with D tentatively TRBD1 or TRBD2 (5 bases each). Looked up from germline, CDR1 is MNHNY and CDR2 is SVGAGI (reference sequence). This CDR3 region has 14 residues. The DNA of the CDR3 is TGTACCAGCAGTCCCCTTCGAGGGGCCGGGGAGCTGTTTTTT. Protein product: CTSSPLRGAGELFF.

This clonotype was counted at least ten times. The chain's CDR3 is CASSSTSGGYNEQFF. The DNA of the CDR3 is TGTGCCAGCAGCTCGACTAGCGGGGGGTACAATGAGCAGTTCTTC. The gene calls are TRBV7-3 and TRBJ2-1; 13 bases fit TRBD2. The CDR3 extends over 15 amino acids. Unmatched junction bases numbered 1, after V lost 4 bases and J lost 4 bases. In germline, CDR1 is SGHTA, CDR2 FQGTGA.

This clonotype showed up just a few times. This chain uses TRBV27 with TRBJ2-3, with D unresolved. In germline, CDR1 is MNHEY, CDR2 SMNVEV (reference sequence). V shed 6 bases and J shed 7 bases, with 14 bases lying between them. The CDR3 length is 13 residues. CDR3 protein: CASSPPGLNTQYF. CDR3 DNA: TGTGCCAGCAGCCCACCTGGTCTGAATACGCAGTATTTT.

Concerning this clonotype itself: A much larger clone differs by one base, so this may be a read error. The chain uses TRBV11-2 and TRBJ2-3; D may be TRBD2 (6 bases). The CDR3 contains 11 residues. CDR1 and CDR2 from the germline V gene are SGHAT and FQNNGV. The CDR3 nucleotides read TGTGCCTGCAGCTTGCGGGGTACGCAGTATTTT. It yields the protein CACSLRGTQYF.

A few counts support this clonotype. The gene calls are TRBV7-2 and TRBJ1-1; 10 bases fit TRBD1. The J segment lost 8 bases and the V segment lost 0 bases, leaving 3 bases of the junction unmatched. CDR3 size: 14 residues. Germline CDR1 and CDR2: SGHTA and FQGNSA. CDR3 residues: CASSLARQGAEAFF. CDR3 sequence (DNA): TGTGCCAGCAGCTTAGCTCGACAGGGGGCGGAAGCTTTCTTT.

The genes are TRBV29-1 and TRBJ1-2; 7 bases are a match to TRBD1. The germline V gene has CDR1 SQVTM and CDR2 ANQGSEA. Trimming cost V 0 bases and J 4 bases; bases outside gene matches: 5. This CDR3 is 14 amino acids long. The CDR3 reads CSVEDPDRFYGYTF. CDR3 DNA sequence: TGCAGCGTTGAAGATCCGGACAGGTTCTATGGCTACACCTTC.

By sample share, this clonotype is medium-sized. The J gene is TRBJ2-1, the V gene TRBV7-3; a possible D gene is TRBD2 (5 bases). Trimming stripped 0 bases from V and 2 bases from J, with 8 bases between. The CDR3 consists of 15 residues. Per the germline V gene, CDR1 is SGHTA and CDR2 is FQGTGA. CDR3 nucleotide sequence: TGTGCCAGCAGCTTAACCGGGGTCGCCTACAATGAGCAGTTCTTC. It encodes CASSLTGVAYNEQFF.

Many counts were recorded for this clonotype. The genes are TRBV28 and TRBJ1-1; a weak D match, TRBD1 (5 bases). CDR3 length: 11 residues. The germline CDR1 and CDR2 sequences are MDHEN and SYDVKM. V lost 6 bases and J lost 11, with 13 bases in between. In nucleotides, the CDR3 is TGTGCCAGCAGCACCAGGGCTCGGGCTTTCTTT. Translated: CASSTRARAFF.

This clonotype was found many times. One junction end disagrees with the germline gene, perhaps due to a read error. This chain links TRBV6-1 with TRBJ2-1, with TRBD2 identical over 10 bases. The CDR3 is 14 amino acids. The germline V gene encodes CDR1 MNHNS and CDR2 SASEGT. The CDR3 loop reads CASREGLAANEQFF. CDR3 DNA: TGTGCCAGCAGGGAAGGACTAGCGGCAAATGAGCAGTTCTTC.

This clonotype was observed at least ten times. V is TRBV3-1 and J is TRBJ2-3; 8 bases fit TRBD1. This CDR3 comprises 15 residues. Germline loops: CDR1 LGHDT, CDR2 YNNKEL (reference sequence). V trimming: 4 bases; J trimming: 2 bases; junction bases outside the gene matches: 5. The DNA of the CDR3 is TGTGCCAGCAGCCGCCGGACAGGGTCCACAGATACGCAGTATTTT. This gives the protein CASSRRTGSTDTQYF.